The rows below give T cell receptor beta chains drawn from one sample of a study of shared clonotypes between healthy human individuals. The method was immunoSEQ multiplex PCR; TCRdb's version includes in-frame clones alone and lacks a portion of them. Of a few million clones in the sample, approximately 94% were seen once. Specimen: naive CD4+ T cells sorted from blood. These receptors came from a man between 18 and 29 years old in good health. Both conserved end residues are part of each CDR3. The D gene is left open where the match is weak. Clone sizes are given selectively: once, few, many, or a class where the clone is expanded.

v_gene: TRBV2
j_gene: TRBJ1-6
d_gene: .
abundance: .
CDR3nt: TGTGCCAGCAGTGTCAAGAGCTCCTATAATTCACCCCTCCACTTT
CDR3aa: CASSVKSSYNSPLHF

v_gene: TRBV28
j_gene: TRBJ2-5
d_gene: .
abundance: .
CDR3nt: TGTGCCAGCAGTGGGACGCAGGAGAGGGAGACCCAGTACTTC
CDR3aa: CASSGTQERETQYF

v_gene: TRBV18
j_gene: TRBJ2-7
d_gene: .
abundance: .
CDR3nt: TGTGCCAGCTCACCGTTTCAGGGTGGTCAATCCGAGCAGTACTTC
CDR3aa: CASSPFQGGQSEQYF

v_gene: TRBV15
j_gene: TRBJ2-7
d_gene: TRBD1
abundance: few
CDR3nt: TGTGCCACCAGCACTGACAGGGGCTACGAGCAGTACTTC
CDR3aa: CATSTDRGYEQYF

v_gene: TRBV10-3
j_gene: TRBJ1-2
d_gene: .
abundance: .
CDR3nt: TGTGCCAGCACTGGGGACTTTAACTATGGCTACACCTTC
CDR3aa: CASTGDFNYGYTF

v_gene: TRBV4-1
j_gene: TRBJ1-4
d_gene: .
abundance: .
CDR3nt: TGCGCCAGCTTGAGAAGAAAACAGGGATTTAGGGAAAAACTGTTTTTT
CDR3aa: CASLRRKQGFREKLFF

v_gene: TRBV5-5
j_gene: TRBJ2-7
d_gene: .
abundance: .
CDR3nt: TGTGCCAGCACCCCGGGGCAGGGGGGTTACGAGCAGTACTTC
CDR3aa: CASTPGQGGYEQYF

v_gene: TRBV6-1
j_gene: TRBJ2-2
d_gene: .
abundance: .
CDR3nt: TGTGCCAGCGCGGGACAGACGAACACCGGGGAGCTGTTTTTT
CDR3aa: CASAGQTNTGELFF

v_gene: TRBV7-9
j_gene: TRBJ2-5
d_gene: .
abundance: .
CDR3nt: TGTGCCAGCAGCTTACTGGCAGGCCCTCAAGAGACCCAGTACTTC
CDR3aa: CASSLLAGPQETQYF

v_gene: TRBV11-2
j_gene: TRBJ2-4
d_gene: TRBD2
abundance: .
CDR3nt: TGTGCCAGCAGCATCCGAGGCGGGAGGGTAGGAAACATTCAGTACTTC
CDR3aa: CASSIRGGRVGNIQYF

v_gene: TRBV9
j_gene: TRBJ2-7
d_gene: TRBD1
abundance: .
CDR3nt: TGTGCCAGCAGCGTAGCTTCGACAGACAGGGCCTACGAGCAGTACTTC
CDR3aa: CASSVASTDRAYEQYF

v_gene: TRBV5-1
j_gene: TRBJ1-5
d_gene: .
abundance: .
CDR3nt: TGCGCCAGCCGAGGGGGTAGCAATCAGCCCCAGCATTTT
CDR3aa: CASRGGSNQPQHF

v_gene: TRBV5-1
j_gene: TRBJ2-1
d_gene: TRBD2
abundance: .
CDR3nt: TGCGCCAGCAGCTTGGATAGCGGGGGGACCACTCATGAGCAGTTCTTC
CDR3aa: CASSLDSGGTTHEQFF

v_gene: TRBV5-6
j_gene: TRBJ2-5
d_gene: TRBD2
abundance: .
CDR3nt: TGTGCCAGCAGCTTGGAGACTAGCGGGGCTGGGGGGTCCTTAAAGTACTTC
CDR3aa: CASSLETSGAGGSLKYF

v_gene: TRBV18
j_gene: TRBJ2-2
d_gene: .
abundance: .
CDR3nt: TGTGCCAGCTCACGGTACACCGGGGAGCTGTTTTTT
CDR3aa: CASSRYTGELFF

v_gene: TRBV9
j_gene: TRBJ1-1
d_gene: TRBD1
abundance: .
CDR3nt: TGTGCCAGCAGCGTAAATCCAGGGGGCTTCACTGAAGCTTTCTTT
CDR3aa: CASSVNPGGFTEAFF

v_gene: TRBV7-9
j_gene: TRBJ2-3
d_gene: .
abundance: .
CDR3nt: TGTGCCTCCCAGAGCGCGAACACAGATACGCAGTATTTT
CDR3aa: CASQSANTDTQYF

v_gene: TRBV5-4
j_gene: TRBJ2-3
d_gene: .
abundance: .
CDR3nt: TGTGCCAGCAGCTTGGAGGCACCCACAGATACGCAGTATTTT
CDR3aa: CASSLEAPTDTQYF

v_gene: TRBV7-2
j_gene: TRBJ2-7
d_gene: .
abundance: .
CDR3nt: TGTGCCAGCAGCCGCGAACCAGCCCGGGTTGGGAAGCAGTACTTC
CDR3aa: CASSREPARVGKQYF

v_gene: TRBV7-8
j_gene: TRBJ1-5
d_gene: .
abundance: .
CDR3nt: TGTGCCAGCAGCTTAGCTCAGGATCAGCCCCAGCATTTT
CDR3aa: CASSLAQDQPQHF

v_gene: TRBV29-1
j_gene: TRBJ2-3
d_gene: .
abundance: .
CDR3nt: TGCAGCGAGGGTAGCGGAGCCCTCACAGATACGCAGTATTTT
CDR3aa: CSEGSGALTDTQYF

v_gene: TRBV6-5
j_gene: TRBJ2-7
d_gene: .
abundance: .
CDR3nt: TGTGCCAGCAGTTACTCCCGGGGGACTCCCTACGAGCAGTACTTC
CDR3aa: CASSYSRGTPYEQYF

v_gene: TRBV2
j_gene: TRBJ1-1
d_gene: TRBD1
abundance: .
CDR3nt: TGTGCCAGCAGGACATGGGGACAGCGGGGTTCTGAAGCTTTCTTT
CDR3aa: CASRTWGQRGSEAFF

v_gene: TRBV11-2
j_gene: TRBJ2-4
d_gene: .
abundance: .
CDR3nt: TGTGCCAGCAGCTTTACCAATGGCTGGGACATTCAGTACTTC
CDR3aa: CASSFTNGWDIQYF

v_gene: TRBV6-1
j_gene: TRBJ2-7
d_gene: .
abundance: once
CDR3nt: TGTGCCAGCAGTGAATGGCAGGCCTACGAGCAGTACTTC
CDR3aa: CASSEWQAYEQYF

v_gene: TRBV7-9
j_gene: TRBJ2-2
d_gene: TRBD1
abundance: once
CDR3nt: TGTGCCAGCAGCTTGGGGACAGTATACACCGGGGAGCTGTTTTTT
CDR3aa: CASSLGTVYTGELFF

v_gene: TRBV4-1
j_gene: TRBJ2-7
d_gene: TRBD2
abundance: once
CDR3nt: TGCGCCAGCAGCCATCCCCTGCGTACTAGCGGTGCCTACGAGCAGTACTTC
CDR3aa: CASSHPLRTSGAYEQYF

v_gene: TRBV18
j_gene: TRBJ1-1
d_gene: .
abundance: .
CDR3nt: TGTGCCAGCTCACAGACAGCGGCGAGCACTGAAGCTTTCTTT
CDR3aa: CASSQTAASTEAFF

v_gene: TRBV27
j_gene: TRBJ2-2
d_gene: .
abundance: .
CDR3nt: TGTGCCAGTTACCAAGGGGAACAGACGAACACCGGGGAGCTGTTTTTT
CDR3aa: CASYQGEQTNTGELFF

v_gene: TRBV10-2
j_gene: TRBJ1-6
d_gene: .
abundance: .
CDR3nt: TGCGCCAGCAGGAGGACGGAGACTAATTCACCCCTCCACTTT
CDR3aa: CASRRTETNSPLHF

v_gene: TRBV5-1
j_gene: TRBJ2-5
d_gene: .
abundance: .
CDR3nt: TGCGCCAGCAGCCCTTCTAACATACAAGAGACCCAGTACTTC
CDR3aa: CASSPSNIQETQYF

v_gene: TRBV23-1
j_gene: TRBJ1-6
d_gene: .
abundance: .
CDR3nt: TGCGCCAGCAGTCCGTTCGTAGCCAGGGGATTGAATAATTCACCCCTCCACTTT
CDR3aa: CASSPFVARGLNNSPLHF

v_gene: TRBV11-1
j_gene: TRBJ2-3
d_gene: TRBD2
abundance: .
CDR3nt: TGTGCCAGCAGCTTAGGGCTAGCGGGTTCGACAGATACGCAGTATTTT
CDR3aa: CASSLGLAGSTDTQYF

v_gene: TRBV6-6
j_gene: TRBJ2-7
d_gene: TRBD1
abundance: .
CDR3nt: TGTGCCAGCAGCTCCGGGACAGGACCCTCCTACGAGCAGTACTTC
CDR3aa: CASSSGTGPSYEQYF

v_gene: TRBV9
j_gene: TRBJ1-4
d_gene: .
abundance: .
CDR3nt: TGTGCCAGCAGGCTCGGGACCACTAGCGGAAAACTGTTTTTT
CDR3aa: CASRLGTTSGKLFF

v_gene: TRBV6-5
j_gene: TRBJ1-6
d_gene: .
abundance: .
CDR3nt: TGTGCCAGCAAACGCGACTCCTATAATTCACCCCTCCACTTT
CDR3aa: CASKRDSYNSPLHF

v_gene: TRBV30
j_gene: TRBJ1-5
d_gene: .
abundance: .
CDR3nt: TGTGCCTGGAGTGTACAGGGTGTCGGCAATCAGCCCCAGCATTTT
CDR3aa: CAWSVQGVGNQPQHF

v_gene: TRBV30
j_gene: TRBJ2-1
d_gene: .
abundance: .
CDR3nt: TGTGCCTGGAGTCGTCGAGTTGGTGAGCAGTTCTTC
CDR3aa: CAWSRRVGEQFF

v_gene: TRBV29-1
j_gene: TRBJ2-5
d_gene: .
abundance: .
CDR3nt: TGCAGCGTTGAACCCCCCAGCAGGCAAGAGACCCAGTACTTC
CDR3aa: CSVEPPSRQETQYF

v_gene: TRBV29-1
j_gene: TRBJ1-1
d_gene: .
abundance: .
CDR3nt: TGCAGCGTTGAGCGCTTCTTGCAGGGGAACACTGAAGCTTTCTTT
CDR3aa: CSVERFLQGNTEAFF

v_gene: TRBV2
j_gene: TRBJ2-1
d_gene: .
abundance: .
CDR3nt: TGTGCCAGCAAAGAAGTGGTAGGGGGTGAGCAGTTCTTC
CDR3aa: CASKEVVGGEQFF

v_gene: TRBV6-1
j_gene: TRBJ1-1
d_gene: .
abundance: .
CDR3nt: TGTGCCAGCAGTAGACCCTTGAACACTGAAGCTTTCTTT
CDR3aa: CASSRPLNTEAFF

v_gene: TRBV2
j_gene: TRBJ2-7
d_gene: .
abundance: .
CDR3nt: TGTGCCACGTCTACGGGGTACTCCTACGAGCAGTACTTC
CDR3aa: CATSTGYSYEQYF

v_gene: TRBV30
j_gene: TRBJ2-7
d_gene: TRBD1
abundance: .
CDR3nt: TGTGCCTGGAGTAATATTGGGCATATCTTAGACAGGGGCACTTCCTACGAGCAGTACTTC
CDR3aa: CAWSNIGHILDRGTSYEQYF

v_gene: TRBV6-6
j_gene: TRBJ2-5
d_gene: .
abundance: .
CDR3nt: TGTGCCAGCAGTCCTCCCCAGGGAGTGACCCAGTACTTC
CDR3aa: CASSPPQGVTQYF

v_gene: TRBV7-2
j_gene: TRBJ2-5
d_gene: .
abundance: .
CDR3nt: TGTGCCAGCAGCTCATATCCTCAAGAGACCCAGTACTTC
CDR3aa: CASSSYPQETQYF

v_gene: TRBV18
j_gene: TRBJ1-2
d_gene: .
abundance: .
CDR3nt: TGTGCCAGCTCAGTTCCGGGACATTCTAACTATGGCTACACCTTC
CDR3aa: CASSVPGHSNYGYTF

v_gene: TRBV5-1
j_gene: TRBJ1-5
d_gene: .
abundance: .
CDR3nt: TGCGCCAGCAGCTTGGCCATGGATCAGCCCCAGCATTTT
CDR3aa: CASSLAMDQPQHF

v_gene: TRBV6-4
j_gene: TRBJ2-5
d_gene: TRBD1
abundance: .
CDR3nt: TGTGCCAGCAGTGAAGGGGGACAGCGACAAGAGACCCAGTACTTC
CDR3aa: CASSEGGQRQETQYF

v_gene: TRBV15
j_gene: TRBJ1-1
d_gene: .
abundance: .
CDR3nt: TGTGTCACCAGCAGAGATAATGGGTACACTGAAGCTTTCTTT
CDR3aa: CVTSRDNGYTEAFF

v_gene: TRBV6-5
j_gene: TRBJ2-5
d_gene: TRBD1
abundance: .
CDR3nt: TGTGCCAGCAGTTACTCTTGGACAGGGACGGGGGAGACCCAGTACTTC
CDR3aa: CASSYSWTGTGETQYF

v_gene: TRBV6-5
j_gene: TRBJ1-1
d_gene: .
abundance: .
CDR3nt: TGTGCCAGCAGTCCTGAAGGGTTAATGAACACTGAAGCTTTCTTT
CDR3aa: CASSPEGLMNTEAFF

v_gene: TRBV6-5
j_gene: TRBJ2-7
d_gene: .
abundance: once
CDR3nt: TGTGCCAGCAGTCCTAAGGGCGCCTACGAGCAGTACTTC
CDR3aa: CASSPKGAYEQYF

v_gene: TRBV7-3
j_gene: TRBJ2-5
d_gene: TRBD2
abundance: .
CDR3nt: TGTGCCAGCAGCTTAGGACTAGGCGGAGGGGAGACCCAGTACTTC
CDR3aa: CASSLGLGGGETQYF